This T cell receptor beta chain derives from a study of type 1 and type 2 diabetes patients (dated by TCRdb to about 2016). Notes on the research overall: The cohort comprised nine or ten type 1 diabetes patients, four type 2 diabetes patients and six or seven nondiabetic controls recruited in China. A total of 18,976,912 paired-end reads were generated across the whole study. Across the study, CD4+ and CD8+ T cells were positively selected from PBMCs by means of CD4 or CD8 MicroBeads on MACS columns. TCRbeta repertoires were profiled by high-throughput sequencing in the study to compare type 1 diabetes, type 2 diabetes and nondiabetic individuals. TCRbeta libraries were sequenced paired-end on Illumina HiSeq 2000 or MiSeq instruments. Similar V gene usage was observed when roughly 18-cycle and approximately 26-cycle amplification were compared, suggesting similar primer efficiencies and random PCR bias. Type 2 diabetes patients served as a disease comparison group for the type 1 diabetes patients.

Sequencing instrument: Illumina MiSeq. For TCRbeta CDR3 amplification, the template was genomic DNA taken from the sorted T cell subsets. The TCRbeta CDR3 region was amplified by multiplex PCR with 30 forward and 13 reverse primers. PCR products were purified with AMPure XP beads, then indices and adaptors were added in a second 25-cycle PCR. Before sequencing, libraries were gel-purified with the QIAquick Gel Extraction Kit. Concerning the study's data processing: Paired-end reads were merged using FLASH and were aligned with IgBLAST to IMGT V, D and J germline references. Reads with below 70% alignment identity to germline references were discarded, and about 11,000,000 reads were retained study-wide. CDR3 boundaries, reading frame and productivity were assigned following IMGT definitions. A highly-expanded clone was defined as any clone making up 1% or more of reads, and normalized Shannon entropy served as the measure of diversity. Unpaired two-tailed t-tests were used to test for differences in Shannon entropy between groups. The raw public data were reprocessed by TCRdb itself: fastp quality trimming at Q25, MiXCR clonotype calling, in-frame beta chains only. Rows merge per CDR3 protein into single entries with the most common DNA and genes. The V and J calls and clone size come from TCRdb's table, not from the authors' own analysis. The sample data list around 300,000 distinct CDR3 sequences, and 47% of these were observed just once. The leading ten clones occupy approximately 13% of the sample.

Broad study findings and their caveats: Because only a limited number of T2D and control samples were sequenced, some T1D-only HECs might also be present in more T2D or control samples. Type 2 diabetes patients had few highly-expanded CD4+ clones, median one, accounting for a median approximately 4% of reads. Highly correlated V and J gene usage patterns were observed for type 2 diabetes and control samples, with an average of approximately 0.97 between samples. In both CD4+ and CD8+ T cells, type 2 diabetes repertoires were highly diverse, with diversity significantly greater than that of type 1 diabetes repertoires. The study groups were not matched for age and gender, which could bias interpretation.

Worth noting for this clonotype: Its binding antigen is unknown. Per-base qualities were not stored, and no clone one base away is much larger.

According to the germline V gene, CDR1 reads SGHTA and CDR2 reads FQGNSA. Germline trimming: 3 bases from V, 10 bases from J; junction bases outside gene matches: 8. The CDR3, from cysteine to phenylalanine, totals 14 residues. The entry retains the CDR3 DNA only, 42 bases that are in frame from base 1. Every diabetic patient fulfilled standard classification criteria for type 1 or type 2 diabetes, and glucose and C-peptide were evaluated using WHO-recommended methods. Donors were excluded if they had other autoimmune diseases or infections within the previous four weeks. From each participant, 9.5 to 10 milliliters of peripheral blood were collected. LymphoPrep density separation was used to isolate PBMCs.

This clonotype originated in a young man with type 2 diabetes. Specimen: peripheral blood mononuclear cells (PBMCs). Recombination connected TRBV7-2 to TRBJ1-1; TRBD1 lines up with 10 middle nucleotides. The nucleotides read TGTGCCAGCAGCTTGATGACAGGGGGCAATGCAGCTTTCTTT. This codes for CASSLMTGGNAAFF.